This T cell receptor beta chain was observed in a study of cytomegalovirus exposure and HLA in healthy donors. Study-level findings and limits: Presence/absence results assume similar sequencing depth per donor, which may not hold. A missense DCLRE1C variant was associated with V- and J-gene trimming of TCR beta chains in a later analysis, and an independent cohort replicated the association.

A remark on this clone: What it recognizes is unknown.

Use of 60 Vbeta and 13 Jbeta primers characterized the PCR. Sequenced by immunoSEQ multiplex PCR; TCRdb stores in-frame clones only, minus some. The data show roughly 170,000 clones, approximately 71% seen once. The CDR3 extends over 12 amino acids. V lost 5 bases to trimming and J lost 6 bases, with 10 bases between them. Germline-derived CDR1 and CDR2 are SEHNR and FQNEAQ (reference sequence). This clonotype originated in a girl aged 10 to 17 in good health and CMV-seronegative. Input material: PBMCs. V is TRBV7-9 and J is TRBJ1-2; D is uncertain. CDR3 bases: TGTGCCAGCAGCGTGAGGGTCAATGGCTACACCTTC. It codes for CASSVRVNGYTF.